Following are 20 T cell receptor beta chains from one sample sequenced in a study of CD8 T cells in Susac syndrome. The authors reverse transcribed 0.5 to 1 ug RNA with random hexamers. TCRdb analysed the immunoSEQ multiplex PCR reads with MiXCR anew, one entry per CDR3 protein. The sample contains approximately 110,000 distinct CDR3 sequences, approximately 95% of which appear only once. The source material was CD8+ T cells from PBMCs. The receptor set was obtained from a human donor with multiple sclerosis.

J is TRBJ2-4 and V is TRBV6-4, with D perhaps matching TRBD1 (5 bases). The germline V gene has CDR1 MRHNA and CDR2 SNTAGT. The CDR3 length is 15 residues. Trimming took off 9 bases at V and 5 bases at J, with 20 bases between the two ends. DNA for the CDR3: TGTGCCAGAAGTTCTTACTTAGGGGTCCAAAACATTCAGTACTTC. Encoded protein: CARSSYLGVQNIQYF.

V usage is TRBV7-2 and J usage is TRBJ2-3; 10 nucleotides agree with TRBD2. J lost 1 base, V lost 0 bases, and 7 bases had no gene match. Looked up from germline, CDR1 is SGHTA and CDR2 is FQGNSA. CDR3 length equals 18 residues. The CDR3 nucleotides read TGTGCCAGCAGCTTAGCCAGCGGGAGGGTTGTCGGCACAGATACGCAGTATTTT. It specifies CASSLASGRVVGTDTQYF.

CDR3 amino acids: CASSPGQLRADTQYF. In DNA form, the CDR3 reads TGTGCCAGCAGCCCAGGACAGTTGAGAGCAGATACGCAGTATTTT. V gene TRBV9 combines with J gene TRBJ2-3; D is perhaps TRBD1 (6 bases). Between the trimmed V and J ends, which lost 4 bases and 4 bases, there was a span of 16 bases. The CDR3 has 15 amino acids. Germline V lookup: CDR1 SGDLS, CDR2 YYNGEE. Variable domain in full (rest from reference TRBV9 and TRBJ2-3): DSGVTQTPKHLITATGQRVTLRCSPRSGDLSVYWYQQSLDQGLQFLIQYYNGEERAKGNILERFSAQQFPDLHSELNLSSLELGDSALYFCASSPGQLRADTQYFGPGTRLTVL.

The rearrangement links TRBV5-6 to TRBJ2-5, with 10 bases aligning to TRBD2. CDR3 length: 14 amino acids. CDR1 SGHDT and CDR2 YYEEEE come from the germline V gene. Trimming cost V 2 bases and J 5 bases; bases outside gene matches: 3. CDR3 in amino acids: CASSLAGGLETQYF. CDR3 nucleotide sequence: TGTGCCAGCAGCTTAGCGGGAGGGTTGGAGACCCAGTACTTC.

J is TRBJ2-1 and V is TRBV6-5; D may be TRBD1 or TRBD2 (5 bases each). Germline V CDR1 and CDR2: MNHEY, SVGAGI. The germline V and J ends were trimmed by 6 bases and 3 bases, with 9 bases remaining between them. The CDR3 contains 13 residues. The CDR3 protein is CASRGVYYNEQFF. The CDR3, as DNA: TGTGCCAGCAGGGGGGTCTACTACAATGAGCAGTTCTTC.

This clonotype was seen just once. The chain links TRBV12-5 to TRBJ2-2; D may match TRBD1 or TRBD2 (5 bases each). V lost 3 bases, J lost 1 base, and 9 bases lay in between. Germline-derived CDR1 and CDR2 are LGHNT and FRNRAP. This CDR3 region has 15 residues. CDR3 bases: TGTGCTAGTGGTTTTTGGGGGTGGAACACCGGGGAGCTGTTTTTT. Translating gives CASGFWGWNTGELFF.

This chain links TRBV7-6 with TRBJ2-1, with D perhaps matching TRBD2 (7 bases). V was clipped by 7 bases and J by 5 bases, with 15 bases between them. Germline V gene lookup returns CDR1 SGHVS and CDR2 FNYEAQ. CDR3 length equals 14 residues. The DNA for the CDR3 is TGTGCCAGCACCCTGGGGGGGCCCCACAATGAGCAGTTCTTC. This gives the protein CASTLGGPHNEQFF.

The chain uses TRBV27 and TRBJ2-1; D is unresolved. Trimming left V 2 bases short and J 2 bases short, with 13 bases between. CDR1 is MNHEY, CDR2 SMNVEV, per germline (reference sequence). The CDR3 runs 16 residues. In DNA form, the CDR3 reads TGTGCCAGCAGTTTAAAAGTGACATCAGCCTACAATGAGCAGTTCTTC. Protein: CASSLKVTSAYNEQFF.

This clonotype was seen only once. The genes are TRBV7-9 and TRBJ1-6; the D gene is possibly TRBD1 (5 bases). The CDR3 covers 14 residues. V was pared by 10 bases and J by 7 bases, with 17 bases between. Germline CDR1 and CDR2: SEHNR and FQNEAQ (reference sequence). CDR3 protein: CATIRDAGNSPLHF. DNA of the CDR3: TGTGCCACGATTCGGGACGCCGGGAATTCACCCCTCCACTTT.

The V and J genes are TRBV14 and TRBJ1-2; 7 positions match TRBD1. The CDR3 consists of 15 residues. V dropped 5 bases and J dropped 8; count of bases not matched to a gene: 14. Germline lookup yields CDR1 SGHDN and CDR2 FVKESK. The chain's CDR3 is CASSGETGRSKGYTF. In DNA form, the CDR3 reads TGTGCCAGCAGCGGCGAGACAGGGAGGTCGAAAGGCTACACCTTC.

This chain's CDR3 is CASIGGTGELFF. For the CDR3, the DNA is TGTGCCAGCATCGGGGGAACCGGGGAGCTGTTTTTT. J is TRBJ2-2 and V is TRBV7-9, with a weak D call TRBD2 (6 bases). CDR3 length: 12 amino acids. Trimming took 7 bases from V and 5 from J, leaving 8 bases between them. Germline assignment: CDR1 SEHNR and CDR2 FQNEAQ (reference sequence).

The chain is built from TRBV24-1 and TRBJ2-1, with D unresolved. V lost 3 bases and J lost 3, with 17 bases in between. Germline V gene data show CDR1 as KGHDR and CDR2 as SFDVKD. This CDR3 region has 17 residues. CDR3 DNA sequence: TGTGCCACCAGTGATCGTGACGGAACCCAATACTACAATGAGCAGTTCTTC. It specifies CATSDRDGTQYYNEQFF.

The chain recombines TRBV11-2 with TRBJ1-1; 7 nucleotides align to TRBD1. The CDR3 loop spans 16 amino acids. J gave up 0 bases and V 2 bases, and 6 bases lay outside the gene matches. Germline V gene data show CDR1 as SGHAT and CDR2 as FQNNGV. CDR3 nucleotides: TGTGCCAGCAGCTTAACCGCCGGGACAGTGAACACTGAAGCTTTCTTT. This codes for CASSLTAGTVNTEAFF. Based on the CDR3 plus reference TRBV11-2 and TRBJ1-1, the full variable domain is EAGVAQSPRYKIIEKRQSVAFWCNPISGHATLYWYQQILGQGPKLLIQFQNNGVVDDSQLPKDRFSAERLKGVDSTLKIQPAKLEDSAVYLCASSLTAGTVNTEAFFGQGTRLTVV.

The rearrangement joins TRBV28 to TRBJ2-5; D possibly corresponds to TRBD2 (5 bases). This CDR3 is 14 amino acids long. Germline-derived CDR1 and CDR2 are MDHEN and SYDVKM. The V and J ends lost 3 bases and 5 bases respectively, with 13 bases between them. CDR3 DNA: TGTGCCAGCAGTTTGAGGGTTACGTTGGAGACCCAGTACTTC. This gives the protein CASSLRVTLETQYF.

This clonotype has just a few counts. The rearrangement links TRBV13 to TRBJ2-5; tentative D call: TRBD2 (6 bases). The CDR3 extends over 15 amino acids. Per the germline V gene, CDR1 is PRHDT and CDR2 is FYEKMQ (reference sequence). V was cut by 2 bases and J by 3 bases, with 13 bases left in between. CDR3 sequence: CASSLRAASEETQYF. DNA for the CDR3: TGTGCCAGCAGCTTAAGGGCGGCTAGCGAAGAGACCCAGTACTTC. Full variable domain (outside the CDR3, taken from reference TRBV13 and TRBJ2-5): AAGVIQSPRHLIKEKRETATLKCYPIPRHDTVYWYQQGPGQDPQFLISFYEKMQSDKGSIPDRFSAQQFSDYHSELNMSSLELGDSALYFCASSLRAASEETQYFGPGTRLLVL.

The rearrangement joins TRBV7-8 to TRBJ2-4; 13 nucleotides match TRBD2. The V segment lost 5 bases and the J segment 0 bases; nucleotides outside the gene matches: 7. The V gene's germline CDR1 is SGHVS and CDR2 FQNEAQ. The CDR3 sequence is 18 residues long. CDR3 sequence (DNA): TGTGCCAGCAGCCTCGGGACTAGCGGGACCCTAGCCAAAAACATTCAGTACTTC. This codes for CASSLGTSGTLAKNIQYF.

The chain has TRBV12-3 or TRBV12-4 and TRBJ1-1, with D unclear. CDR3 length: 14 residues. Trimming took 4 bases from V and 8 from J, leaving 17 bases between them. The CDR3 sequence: CASSWWQAPWEAFF. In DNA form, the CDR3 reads TGTGCCAGCAGTTGGTGGCAGGCCCCATGGGAAGCTTTCTTT.

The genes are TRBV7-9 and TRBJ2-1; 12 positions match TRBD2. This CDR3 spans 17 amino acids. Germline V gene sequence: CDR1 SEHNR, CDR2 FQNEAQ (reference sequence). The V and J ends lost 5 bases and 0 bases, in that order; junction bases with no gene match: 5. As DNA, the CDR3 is TGTGCCAGCAGCCCGGGACTAGCGGGCTCCTCCTACAATGAGCAGTTCTTC. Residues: CASSPGLAGSSYNEQFF.

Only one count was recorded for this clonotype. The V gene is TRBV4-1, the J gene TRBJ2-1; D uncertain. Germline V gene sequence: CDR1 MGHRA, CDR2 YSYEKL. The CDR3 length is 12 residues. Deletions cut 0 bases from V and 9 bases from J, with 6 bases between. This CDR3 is CASSQEGIEQFF. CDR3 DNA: TGCGCCAGCAGCCAAGAAGGGATTGAGCAGTTCTTC.

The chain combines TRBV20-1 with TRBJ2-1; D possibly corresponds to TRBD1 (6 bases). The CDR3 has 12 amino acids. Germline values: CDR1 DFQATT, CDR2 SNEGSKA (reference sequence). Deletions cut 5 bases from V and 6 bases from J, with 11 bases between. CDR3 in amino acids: CSADDRRNEQFF. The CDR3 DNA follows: TGCAGTGCTGACGACAGGCGCAATGAGCAGTTCTTC.